Shown below are 10 T cell receptor beta chains from a single sample sequenced in a study of blood T cell repertoires in COVID-19. Produced via immunoSEQ multiplex PCR; TCRdb's table is partial and in-frame only. This sample has over 200,000 clones, with about 89% found just once. The specimen was PBMCs or T cells enriched from blood (not recorded which). Receptors were obtained from a man aged 40-55 years who had recovered from COVID-19.

This chain uses TRBV27 with TRBJ1-3, with a possible D match to TRBD1 (6 bases). CDR1 MNHEY and CDR2 SMNVEV come from the germline V gene (reference sequence). The CDR3 length is 16 residues. V was cut by 5 bases and J by 0 bases, with 14 bases left in between. The CDR3: CASSPDRPNSGNTIYF. The CDR3 DNA reads as TGTGCCAGCAGTCCCGACAGGCCCAACTCTGGAAACACCATATATTTT.

The V and J genes are TRBV29-1 and TRBJ2-1; 7 bases agree with TRBD2. From germline, CDR1 is SQVTM and CDR2 ANQGSEA. This CDR3 comprises 15 residues. The V segment lost 7 bases and the J segment 4 bases; nucleotides outside the gene matches: 13. CDR3 amino acids: CSAGRLAEYYNEQFF. The CDR3 region has the DNA TGCAGCGCCGGACGCCTAGCGGAGTATTACAATGAGCAGTTCTTC.

V usage is TRBV7-8 and J usage is TRBJ2-7; possible D gene TRBD2, 5 bases. Germline values: CDR1 SGHVS, CDR2 FQNEAQ. Trimming cost V 5 bases and J 3 bases, with 17 bases left between them. The CDR3 has 15 amino acids. CDR3 in amino acids: CASSPGPPRVYEQYF. CDR3 nucleotide sequence: TGTGCCAGCAGCCCCGGGCCCCCGAGGGTCTACGAGCAGTACTTC.

This chain connects TRBV5-4 to TRBJ2-7; 9 nucleotides line up with TRBD2. Germline V CDR1 and CDR2: SGHNT, YYREEE (reference sequence). Trimming took 2 bases from V and 0 from J; bases not matched to a gene: 3. The length of the CDR3 is 15 residues. CDR3 loop: CASSFPTSGSYEQYF. The CDR3 DNA is TGTGCCAGCAGCTTTCCGACTAGCGGCTCCTACGAGCAGTACTTC.

This chain connects TRBV3-1 (or the pseudogene TRBV3-2) to TRBJ2-7; possible D gene TRBD1, 5 bases. The CDR3 extends over 16 amino acids. Trimming pared 0 bases from V and 4 bases from J, leaving 16 bases between. Germline values: CDR1 LGHDT, CDR2 YNNKEL (reference sequence). CDR3 sequence (DNA): TGTGCCAGCAGCCAAGAACTGCTCGTAGGGGCATACGAGCAGTACTTC. The encoded protein is CASSQELLVGAYEQYF.

The J gene is TRBJ1-3, the V gene TRBV6-5; no firm D call. V shed 6 bases and J shed 5 bases, with 14 bases lying between them. Germline CDR1 reads MNHEY; CDR2 reads SVGAGI. This CDR3 comprises 14 residues. The CDR3 DNA reads TGTGCCAGCAGGGGCCGGGAAGGGAGAAACACCATATATTTT. As protein: CASRGREGRNTIYF.

The chain carries TRBV7-3 and TRBJ2-5; 10 bases are shared with TRBD1. Germline trimming cut 2 bases from V and 4 bases from J; bases unmatched to any gene: 4. Germline CDR1 is SGHTA and CDR2 is FQGTGA. The CDR3 totals 15 residues. In DNA form, the CDR3 reads TGTGCCAGCAGCTTAGGACAGGGGGTCCGAGAGACCCAGTACTTC. Translating gives CASSLGQGVRETQYF.

V gene TRBV19 combines with J gene TRBJ2-1; D is perhaps TRBD1 (5 bases). Looked up from germline, CDR1 is LNHDA and CDR2 is SQIVND (reference sequence). The V and J ends lost 8 bases and 3 bases respectively, with 11 bases between them. The CDR3 is 13 residues long. Written as DNA, the CDR3 is TGTGCCAGTTGTTGGCAGGGCTACAATGAGCAGTTCTTC. Protein: CASCWQGYNEQFF.

This rearrangement joins TRBV6-2 or TRBV6-3 to TRBJ2-7, with 9 positions matching TRBD1. The germline gives CDR1 MNHEY, CDR2 SVGEGT. With V trimmed by 0 bases and J by 6 bases, 3 bases remained unmatched. This CDR3 is 14 amino acids long. The CDR3 bases are TGTGCCAGCAGTTACTCACAGGGGGCTGGCGAGCAGTACTTC. Translating gives CASSYSQGAGEQYF.

This chain links TRBV14 with TRBJ2-7, with D possibly TRBD2 on 7 matching bases. V was shortened by 0 bases and J by 8 bases, with 14 bases between the two germline ends. The CDR3 sequence is 14 residues long. Germline loops: CDR1 SGHDN, CDR2 FVKESK. In nucleotides, the CDR3 is TGTGCCAGCAGCCAAGATCTCTCCGGGGGGCAGCAGTACTTC. Translation: CASSQDLSGGQQYF.